A single sample gave rise to the 32 T cell receptor beta chains below, sequenced in a study of cytomegalovirus exposure and HLA in healthy donors (TCRdb year 2017). Library creation used the immunoSEQ multiplex PCR assay. For the multiplex PCR, a mixture combining 60 forward primers for TCR Vbeta segments and 13 reverse primers for TCR Jbeta segments was used. Entries here come from immuneACCESS through TCRdb and include only in-frame sequences with V and J called. Some clones fail to appear in such tables; in the studies checked, an unresolved V gene covers under half of the shortfall, and the cause of the remainder is unknown. The sample yields 130,000 or so clones; 65% to 85% were counted once. The ten most abundant clones make up approximately 1.2% of the sample. The sequenced sample was PBMCs. These receptors were obtained from a man aged 50 or older in good health and CMV-seronegative.

The chain carries TRBV28 and TRBJ2-7, with D maybe TRBD2 (6 bases). The CDR3 loop spans 15 amino acids. V shed 4 bases and J shed 4 bases, with 17 bases lying between them. Germline lookup yields CDR1 MDHEN and CDR2 SYDVKM. For the CDR3, the DNA is TGTGCCAGCAGTTCCGCCGGGACTGACGATTACGAGCAGTACTTC. Translating gives CASSSAGTDDYEQYF. Using reference TRBV28 and TRBJ2-7 for the parts outside the CDR3, the full variable domain is DVKVTQSSRYLVKRTGEKVFLECVQDMDHENMFWYRQDPGLGLRLIYFSYDVKMKEKGDIPEGYSVSREKKERFSLILESASTNQTSMYLCASSSAGTDDYEQYFGPGTRLTVT.

The rearrangement links TRBV10-2 to TRBJ1-2; TRBD1 agrees at 7 bases. Germline V gene sequence: CDR1 WSHSY, CDR2 SAAADI. The J segment lost 7 bases and the V segment lost 6 bases, leaving 17 bases of the junction unmatched. This CDR3 contains 16 residues. This chain's CDR3 is CASSATPDRVGRGYTF. As DNA, the CDR3 is TGCGCCAGCAGCGCCACGCCAGACAGGGTCGGACGTGGCTACACCTTC.

The V call is TRBV9, the J call TRBJ1-1; D remains ambiguous. The CDR3 runs 13 residues. V was clipped by 0 bases and J by 3 bases, with 6 bases between them. Germline-derived CDR1 and CDR2 are SGDLS and YYNGEE. CDR3 sequence (DNA): TGTGCCAGCAGCGTAGCCACGGACACTGAAGCTTTCTTT. As protein: CASSVATDTEAFF. The full variable domain, its missing parts supplied by reference TRBV9 and TRBJ1-1, is DSGVTQTPKHLITATGQRVTLRCSPRSGDLSVYWYQQSLDQGLQFLIQYYNGEERAKGNILERFSAQQFPDLHSELNLSSLELGDSALYFCASSVATDTEAFFGQGTRLTVV.

V gene TRBV6-5 combines with J gene TRBJ2-3; no clear D gene. The V gene lost 4 bases and the J gene lost 4 bases, with 12 bases spanning the gap. The CDR3 runs 14 residues. Germline V gene lookup returns CDR1 MNHEY and CDR2 SVGAGI. CDR3 sequence: CASSLATVADTQYF. The CDR3 DNA reads TGTGCCAGCAGTTTAGCCACGGTTGCAGATACGCAGTATTTT.

The chain has TRBV29-1 and TRBJ1-5; D is unclear. Between the trimmed V and J ends, which lost 6 bases and 5 bases, there was a span of 17 bases. CDR3 length equals 14 residues. Germline CDR1 reads SQVTM; CDR2 reads ANQGSEA. Written as DNA, the CDR3 is TGCAGCGTGATCTGGACGGGAGGAGATCAGCCCCAGCATTTT. It translates to CSVIWTGGDQPQHF.

V gene TRBV5-5 combines with J gene TRBJ2-2; 7 nucleotides line up with TRBD2. The CDR3 is made up of 14 amino acids. V lost 4 bases to trimming and J lost 1 base; unmatched junction nucleotides: 1. Germline assignment: CDR1 SGHKS and CDR2 YYEKEE (reference sequence). CDR3 in DNA: TGTGCCAGCAGCCTAGCGGTGAACACCGGGGAGCTGTTTTTT. This gives the protein CASSLAVNTGELFF.

This chain connects TRBV27 to TRBJ1-2, with D hard to call. Germline V gene lookup returns CDR1 MNHEY and CDR2 SMNVEV (reference sequence). Deletions cut 5 bases from V and 4 bases from J, with 14 bases between. The CDR3 totals 14 residues. This chain's CDR3 is CASSLREGVYGYTF. DNA for the CDR3: TGTGCCAGCAGTCTCCGGGAGGGCGTCTATGGCTACACCTTC.

The V and J genes are TRBV15 and TRBJ2-7, with D perhaps matching TRBD2 (6 bases). The germline V gene encodes CDR1 LNHNV and CDR2 YYDKDF (reference sequence). Trimming pared 0 bases from V and 2 bases from J, leaving 14 bases between. This CDR3 has 16 amino acids. CDR3 nucleotide sequence: TGTGCCACCAGCAGAGATCTGAGTAGCGGAGCCTACGAGCAGTACTTC. Protein sequence: CATSRDLSSGAYEQYF.

V gene TRBV9 combines with J gene TRBJ2-4; 9 positions agree with TRBD2. There are 16 residues in the CDR3. V shed 0 bases, J shed 5 bases, and the junction held 6 bases outside the gene matches. In germline, CDR1 is SGDLS, CDR2 YYNGEE. CDR3: CASSVAVREGQNIQYF. CDR3 bases: TGTGCCAGCAGCGTAGCGGTGCGGGAGGGCCAAAACATTCAGTACTTC.

The V call is TRBV29-1, the J call TRBJ2-3; 10 bases fit TRBD1. V dropped 0 bases and J dropped 8; count of bases not matched to a gene: 11. There are 16 residues in the CDR3. Germline CDR1 is SQVTM and CDR2 is ANQGSEA. The CDR3 nucleotides read TGCAGCGTTGAAGATACTAGTGGGACAGGGGATGGTACGCAGTATTTT. Its protein is CSVEDTSGTGDGTQYF.

J is TRBJ1-1 and V is TRBV29-1; D ambiguous. In germline, CDR1 is SQVTM, CDR2 ANQGSEA. Deletions cut 2 bases from V and 6 bases from J, with 10 bases between. This CDR3 is 12 amino acids long. In nucleotides, the CDR3 is TGCAGCGTTGAATACGGGATCCCTGAAGCTTTCTTT. It translates to CSVEYGIPEAFF.

This rearrangement joins TRBV2 to TRBJ2-3, with D tentatively TRBD2 (5 bases). CDR1 is SNHLY and CDR2 is FYNNEI in the germline V gene. The V end lost 1 base, the J end lost 0 bases, and 8 bases lay between the germline ends. CDR3 length: 15 residues. The CDR3 loop is CASSEVGGSTDTQYF. Written as DNA, the CDR3 is TGTGCCAGCAGTGAAGTGGGCGGGAGCACAGATACGCAGTATTTT.

J is TRBJ2-5 and V is TRBV19; 9 bases match TRBD2. The germline V gene has CDR1 LNHDA and CDR2 SQIVND (reference sequence). The ends lost 2 bases at V and 1 base at J; junction bases unmatched: 2. The CDR3 length is 15 residues. The CDR3 region is CASSISGRFQETQYF. The CDR3, as DNA: TGTGCCAGTAGTATAAGCGGGAGGTTCCAAGAGACCCAGTACTTC.

V and J are TRBV28 and TRBJ2-4; maybe TRBD1 (5 bases). The CDR3 runs 14 residues. Germline V CDR1 and CDR2: MDHEN, SYDVKM. V was cut by 7 bases and J by 7 bases, with 17 bases left in between. CDR3 sequence reads: CASKGNPPWNIQYF. The CDR3 DNA reads as TGTGCCAGCAAGGGGAACCCCCCCTGGAACATTCAGTACTTC.

V and J are TRBV7-2 and TRBJ2-7, with 9 nucleotides matching TRBD1. This CDR3 contains 13 residues. Trimming at V came to 5 bases and at J to 3 bases, leaving 2 bases not matched to a gene. The germline gives CDR1 SGHTA, CDR2 FQGNSA. The chain's CDR3 is CASSRDRVYEQYF. As DNA, the CDR3 is TGTGCCAGCAGCCGGGACAGGGTCTACGAGCAGTACTTC.

J is TRBJ2-6 and V is TRBV6-5; no definite D call. The V gene lost 2 bases and the J gene lost 0 bases, with 5 bases spanning the gap. This CDR3 spans 15 amino acids. In germline, CDR1 is MNHEY, CDR2 SVGAGI. The CDR3 here is CASSYEHSGANVLTF. In DNA form, the CDR3 reads TGTGCCAGCAGTTACGAGCACTCTGGGGCCAACGTCCTGACTTTC.

The V and J genes are TRBV28 and TRBJ2-4; D possibly corresponds to TRBD2 (5 bases). Germline loops: CDR1 MDHEN, CDR2 SYDVKM. V lost 8 bases, J lost 1 base, and 9 bases lay in between. This CDR3 spans 13 amino acids. For the CDR3, the DNA is TGTGCCAGCCGTTCGGGGGCCAAAAACATTCAGTACTTC. Its translation: CASRSGAKNIQYF.

The chain employs TRBV11-2 and TRBJ1-2; a weak D match, TRBD1 (6 bases). Germline V gene sequence: CDR1 SGHAT, CDR2 FQNNGV. Trimming took off 4 bases at V and 6 bases at J, with 18 bases between the two ends. The CDR3 extends over 15 amino acids. CDR3 region: CASSSLTGNLDGYTF. The CDR3 DNA reads TGTGCCAGCAGCTCGCTAACAGGGAACTTAGATGGCTACACCTTC.

This chain uses TRBV2 with TRBJ2-3; the D gene is possibly TRBD2 (6 bases). V lost 0 bases and J 6 bases, leaving 16 bases between the germline ends. In germline, CDR1 is SNHLY, CDR2 FYNNEI. The CDR3 consists of 16 residues. CDR3 bases: TGTGCCAGCAGTGAAGCGATTGGGACCCGGGGGGATACGCAGTATTTT. Its translation is CASSEAIGTRGDTQYF.

The rearrangement joins TRBV5-4 to TRBJ2-5, with D possibly TRBD2 on 6 matching bases. This CDR3 is built from 14 residues. CDR1 SGHNT and CDR2 YYREEE come from the germline V gene (reference sequence). Trimming cost V 2 bases and J 3 bases, with 11 bases left between them. The CDR3 here is CASSLGGIEETQYF. CDR3 sequence (DNA): TGTGCCAGCAGCTTAGGCGGGATTGAAGAGACCCAGTACTTC.

The chain joins TRBV7-2 to TRBJ2-2; 9 bases are shared with TRBD1. Germline V gives CDR1 SGHTA, CDR2 FQGNSA. J was trimmed by 9 bases and V by 4 bases; bases with no gene match: 6. The CDR3 has 14 residues. For the CDR3, the DNA is TGTGCCAGCAGCTCGGACAGGGGTCCCCGGGAGCTGTTTTTT. Its translation: CASSSDRGPRELFF. The entire variable domain, with the rest obtained from reference TRBV7-2 and TRBJ2-2, is as follows: GAGVSQSPSNKVTEKGKDVELRCDPISGHTALYWYRQSLGQGLEFLIYFQGNSAPDKSGLPSDRFSAERTGGSVSTLTIQRTQQEDSAVYLCASSSDRGPRELFFGEGSRLTVL.

This chain connects TRBV19 to TRBJ2-6; a weak D match, TRBD2 (5 bases). V was pared by 7 bases and J by 2 bases, with 12 bases between. The length of the CDR3 is 15 residues. CDR1 is LNHDA and CDR2 is SQIVND in the germline V gene (reference sequence). The CDR3 reads CASNGLGAGANVLTF. The CDR3 DNA reads as TGTGCCAGTAATGGCTTGGGAGCTGGGGCCAACGTCCTGACTTTC.

The CDR3 sequence is CASSVGPGQGGEQYF. CDR3 sequence (DNA): TGTGCCAGCAGCGTAGGCCCGGGACAGGGTGGCGAGCAGTACTTC. This chain uses TRBV7-2 with TRBJ2-7, with 9 bases lining up with TRBD1. CDR1 and CDR2 from the germline V gene are SGHTA and FQGNSA. The CDR3 has 15 residues. Trimming took 5 bases from V and 6 from J; bases not matched to a gene: 11.

The V gene is TRBV27, the J gene TRBJ2-3; D remains unclear. The V and J ends lost 4 bases and 0 bases respectively, with 11 bases between them. The CDR3 consists of 15 residues. Germline V gene lookup returns CDR1 MNHEY and CDR2 SMNVEV (reference sequence). This chain's CDR3 is CASSSSMLSTDTQYF. The CDR3 coding sequence is TGTGCCAGCAGTTCCTCTATGCTAAGCACAGATACGCAGTATTTT.

This clone was detected a few times. The rearrangement joins TRBV7-8 to TRBJ2-1; weak D call: TRBD2 (5 bases). This CDR3 has 12 residues. V lost 5 bases to trimming and J lost 8 bases, with 10 bases between them. Looked up from germline, CDR1 is SGHVS and CDR2 is FQNEAQ. The CDR3 coding sequence is TGTGCCAGCAGCAGGACTCCTCATGAGCAGTTCTTC. Amino acids: CASSRTPHEQFF.

This clone appeared a few times. The V call is TRBV7-9, the J call TRBJ2-4; 9 nucleotides align to TRBD2. Germline values: CDR1 SEHNR, CDR2 FQNEAQ (reference sequence). The ends lost 2 bases at V and 9 bases at J; junction bases unmatched: 14. This CDR3 is 17 amino acids long. The CDR3 sequence: CASSLRSPSGEEGIQYF. CDR3 nucleotide sequence: TGTGCCAGCAGCTTAAGGTCCCCTAGCGGGGAAGAGGGCATTCAGTACTTC.

This clone was found once. The rearrangement links TRBV29-1 to TRBJ2-5; the D gene is possibly TRBD1 (5 bases). Looked up from germline, CDR1 is SQVTM and CDR2 is ANQGSEA. Trimming removed 6 bases from V and 0 bases from J, with 14 bases in between. The CDR3 has 14 amino acids. The CDR3 sequence: CSVHRPTDQETQYF. CDR3 DNA sequence: TGCAGCGTCCACAGGCCGACAGACCAAGAGACCCAGTACTTC.

The chain joins TRBV5-4 to TRBJ1-1, with D unresolved. CDR1 is SGHNT and CDR2 is YYREEE in the germline V gene (reference sequence). This CDR3 is 17 amino acids long. Between the trimmed V and J ends, which lost 1 base and 0 bases, there was a span of 16 bases. Here the CDR3 DNA reads TGTGCCAGCAGCTTGTCGCATCGAGGGTCCCTGAACACTGAAGCTTTCTTT. Residues: CASSLSHRGSLNTEAFF.

At least ten counts were recorded for this clone. The V call is TRBV5-4, the J call TRBJ2-7, with TRBD1 matching over 8 bases. The CDR3 has 16 amino acids. Trimming took 4 bases from V and 3 from J; bases not matched to a gene: 12. Germline CDR1 is SGHNT and CDR2 is YYREEE (reference sequence). CDR3 sequence (DNA): TGTGCCAGCAGCCCCCAGGGGGCCCAAACGATCTACGAGCAGTACTTC. Translation: CASSPQGAQTIYEQYF.

This clone was counted a few times. This chain links TRBV2 with TRBJ1-5, with 7 nucleotides matching TRBD1. The V gene's germline CDR1 is SNHLY and CDR2 FYNNEI. The J segment lost 2 bases and the V segment lost 6 bases, leaving 4 bases of the junction unmatched. This CDR3 region has 14 residues. CDR3 region: CASSRDRGNQPQHF. The CDR3 DNA reads as TGTGCCAGCAGCCGCGACAGGGGCAATCAGCCCCAGCATTTT.

The chain employs TRBV28 and TRBJ2-5, with 10 bases identical to TRBD2. CDR1 is MDHEN and CDR2 is SYDVKM in the germline V gene. The CDR3 totals 15 residues. After removal of 10 bases from V and 5 bases from J, the junction contained 13 bases not matched to a gene. The CDR3 DNA follows: TGTGCCACGTTCGGGAAGCGGGAGGGACGGGAGACCCAGTACTTC. This sequence encodes CATFGKREGRETQYF.

As to this clone: The junction departs from germline at one end; a sequencing error may be responsible. This CDR3 reads CASSADRAGANVLAF. CDR3 DNA sequence: TGTGCCAGCAGTGCCGACAGGGCTGGGGCCAACGTCCTGGCTTTC. The chain combines TRBV2 with TRBJ2-6; 7 positions match TRBD1. Germline V lookup: CDR1 SNHLY, CDR2 FYNNEI. This CDR3 has 15 residues.